This is a list of T cell receptor beta chains from one sample in a study of PD-1 blockade in mismatch repair-deficient tumors. The repertoire was sequenced with immunoSEQ multiplex PCR; TCRdb's copy has only in-frame clones and lacks some. The data contain just over 25,000 clones, roughly 80% of them singletons. This specimen consisted of PBMCs, obtained before pembrolizumab treatment. These receptors all stem from an adult with mismatch repair-deficient cancer. Both conserved end residues are part of each CDR3. A D gene is named only where the DNA matches it firmly. Expanded clones get a size class; other rows say once, few or many, or leave the size out.

TRBV5-1	-	-	TRBJ2-1	CASSLYRGRGSYNEQFF
TRBV5-1	TRBD1	-	TRBJ2-6	CASSLGGTISGANVLTF
TRBV28	-	-	TRBJ1-5	CASSPPPGRNQPQHF
TRBV5-1	TRBD1	-	TRBJ1-1	CASSPGQGNMNTEAFF
TRBV21-1	-	-	TRBJ1-4	CASNTSRQGGEKLFF
TRBV5-1	-	once	TRBJ2-1	CASSLSIGTGLRGNEQFF
TRBV5-1	TRBD2	-	TRBJ2-2	CASSSLSGRAGELFF
TRBV5-6	TRBD1	-	TRBJ1-1	CASSWGQGAGVSTEAFF
TRBV10-3	-	-	TRBJ2-3	CAISETPPSGWGTDTQYF
TRBV7-9	-	-	TRBJ1-5	CASSLEGDQPQHF
TRBV9	TRBD2	-	TRBJ2-1	CASSVGLGTRGNEQFF
TRBV6-5	-	-	TRBJ2-1	CASSYSEGRNEQFF
TRBV4-1	-	-	TRBJ2-1	CASSPTDYNEQFF
TRBV10-2	TRBD2	-	TRBJ2-1	CAKGQGLASEQFF
TRBV7-9	-	-	TRBJ1-5	CASSSQGGDQPQHF
TRBV9	TRBD2	-	TRBJ2-1	CASGIGTSADNEQFF
TRBV6-1	-	-	TRBJ1-2	CASSGQVIVYGYTF
TRBV2	TRBD1	-	TRBJ1-2	CASSQTGTGYYGYTF
TRBV5-1	TRBD1	once	TRBJ1-3	CASRPRGLDGNTIYF
TRBV30	TRBD1	-	TRBJ1-5	CAWDRPDRVNQPQHF
TRBV15	TRBD2	-	TRBJ2-1	CATSRTGTSGATNEQFF
TRBV7-9	TRBD2	-	TRBJ2-7	CASSGGDYEQYF
TRBV6-6	TRBD1	once	TRBJ2-1	CASSFNRDRPYNEQFF
TRBV9	TRBD2	-	TRBJ2-1	CASSGTSGRDNEQFF
TRBV6-5	-	-	TRBJ1-3	CASSYDSRSGNTIYF
TRBV18	TRBD2	-	TRBJ2-1	CASSPPGLAGGGNEQFF
TRBV5-1	TRBD1	-	TRBJ2-5	CASSWTGHF
TRBV6-5	TRBD2	-	TRBJ2-7	CASTKAGVGEQYF
TRBV5-4	-	once	TRBJ1-1	CASSSGVPGRVNTEAFF
TRBV28	-	-	TRBJ1-2	CASSWGTGPNYGYTF
TRBV29-1	TRBD1	-	TRBJ2-2	CSGTGGTGELFF
TRBV9	TRBD1	-	TRBJ1-2	CASSTHRGSGYGYTF
TRBV28	TRBD1	-	TRBJ1-2	CASSPAGTGGPGYTF
TRBV7-9	-	-	TRBJ2-4	CASSWAGDDIQYF
TRBV21-1	-	-	TRBJ2-7	CASSKVRGQGLPYEQYF
TRBV27	-	-	TRBJ2-5	CASSTTTRETQYF
TRBV27	TRBD1	-	TRBJ1-2	CASSLEGALGGYTF
TRBV28	-	few	TRBJ2-7	CASTRNYEQYF
TRBV7-9	TRBD1	-	TRBJ2-5	CASSPPRGDRGRQETQYF
TRBV7-9	TRBD2	-	TRBJ2-2	CASSFWREIGTGELFF
TRBV5-1	TRBD2	-	TRBJ2-3	CASRPTSGRSDTQYF
TRBV6-1	-	-	TRBJ1-5	CASWTRSNQPQHF
TRBV5-4	-	-	TRBJ2-7	CASSLVGGNVYEQYF
TRBV5-8	-	once	TRBJ2-1	CASRSGLPHNNEQFF
TRBV28	TRBD2	-	TRBJ2-5	CASSLFLAGNLAQETQYF
TRBV29-1	TRBD1	-	TRBJ1-1	CSVRTGGRTEAFF
TRBV11-2	TRBD2	-	TRBJ2-3	CASSQAGAVDTQYF
TRBV19	-	-	TRBJ1-3	CASSIGVYSGNTIYF
TRBV18	-	-	TRBJ1-5	CASSHRDEIDQPQHF
TRBV28	-	-	TRBJ1-2	CASTRVNGYGYTF
TRBV4-1	-	-	TRBJ2-7	CASSQGLGASYEQYF
TRBV7-2	-	-	TRBJ2-5	CASSLALRGRETQYF
TRBV29-1	-	-	TRBJ2-1	CSVVSLAHEQFF
TRBV28	TRBD1	-	TRBJ2-5	CASRMGGDRETQYF
TRBV19	TRBD1	-	TRBJ1-1	CASSIGDSSHTEAFF